Listed below are T cell receptor beta chains from one sample, sequenced in a study of CD4+ T cells in melanoma. Assay used: immunoSEQ multiplex PCR; TCRdb lists only in-frame clones, some missing. The sample holds 110,000 to 150,000 clones, around nine tenths seen once. Receptors originate from a human donor with melanoma. The conserved cysteine and the conserved F or W are not part of the CDR3 here. Only some rows state a clone size, as once, few, many or a class for expanded clones.

V | size | CDR3
TRBV5-4 | - | ASSRTSGEGKY
TRBV7-9 | - | ASSLTSAGGTDTQY
TRBV30 | - | AWSPKTGYEQY
TRBV5-1 | - | ASSPWLATDTQY
TRBV5-3 | - | ARSHKTRGPLETEAF
TRBV5-1 | - | ASSLAWQNEQF
TRBV19 | - | ASSIIYKLAGAEAF
TRBV16 | - | ASSQSAAREGYT
TRBV6-5 | - | ASSYRGRDEQF
TRBV5-1 | once | ASSLRDGFSGGEQF
TRBV7-7 | - | ASSSGLAGTTGELF
TRBV9 | - | ASSVGGTGTSFYEQY
TRBV2 | - | ASSERGRGGYT
TRBV5-8 | - | ASSRRSGGLYSNQPQH
TRBV5-1 | - | ASRPGTGADTQY
TRBV13 | once | ASSWASGGEKLF
TRBV6-6 | - | ASSLRGRGRDYEQY
TRBV4-1 | - | ASSQESRVQPQH
TRBV7-9 | - | ASSPGSLVNQPQH
TRBV4-2 | - | ASSEETSGGPRETQY
TRBV2 | - | ASSVLGLETQY
TRBV27 | once | ASSYGAVGGYT
TRBV19 | - | ASSIVAGGPKEQY
TRBV2 | - | ASSTGRTYGYT
TRBV30 | - | AWSGLRWPPLH
TRBV5-1 | - | ASTPGQGAQGYGYT
TRBV7-7 | - | ASSPNSAGANVLT
TRBV5-5 | - | ASSLTGTGVSYEQY
TRBV19 | - | ASSMYVGTEAF
TRBV21-1 | - | ASSKPPFPGTESFRSYNEQF
TRBV6-1 | - | ASSSAGVFGEQY
TRBV5-4 | - | ASSQGSGTYTEAF
TRBV29-1 | - | SVMRDAYGYT
TRBV13 | - | ASSGGWEGRTDTQY
TRBV21-1 | - | ASSRYRGRNEKLF
TRBV5-4 | - | ASSPGEGTTGELF
TRBV18 | - | ASSPWAEGGYT
TRBV2 | - | ASRDLARNQPQH
TRBV28 | - | ASSFPSEQY
TRBV29-1 | once | SVAQGEETQY
TRBV5-1 | once | ASSFPSSGGAGEQY
TRBV5-1 | - | ASDPRAGGHYGYT
TRBV27 | - | ASSSRTRGLKKFGDYGYT
TRBV29-1 | - | SAGGQETQY
TRBV2 | - | ASTRDEVNTEAF
TRBV7-2 | once | ASSPFKRANYGYT
TRBV7-9 | - | ASSPLRGLSNEKLF
TRBV29-1 | - | SALRGYQETQY
TRBV6-5 | - | ASSPQGSYGYT
TRBV2 | - | ASSGTRSDTGELF
TRBV2 | - | ASSEGRPEKLF
TRBV9 | - | ASSVGREPGTQY
TRBV6-1 | once | ASSESGNTIY
TRBV7-6 | - | ASSLGWGQPQH
TRBV7-3 | - | ASSLSRDSTDTQY
TRBV5-1 | - | ASSLSLPSIGTDTQY
TRBV13 | once | ASSLVGSAWVRDYNEQF
TRBV5-6 | - | ASNPRQGSYGYT